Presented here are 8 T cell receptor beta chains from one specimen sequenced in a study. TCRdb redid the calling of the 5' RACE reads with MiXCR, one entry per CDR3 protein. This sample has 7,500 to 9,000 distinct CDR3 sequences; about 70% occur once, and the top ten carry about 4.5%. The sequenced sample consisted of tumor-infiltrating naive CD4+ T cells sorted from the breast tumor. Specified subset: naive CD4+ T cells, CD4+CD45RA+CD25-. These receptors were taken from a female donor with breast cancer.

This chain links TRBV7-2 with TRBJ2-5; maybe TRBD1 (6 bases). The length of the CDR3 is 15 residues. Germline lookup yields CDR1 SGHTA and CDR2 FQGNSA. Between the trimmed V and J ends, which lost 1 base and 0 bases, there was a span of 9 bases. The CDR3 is CASSLGGQYQETQYF. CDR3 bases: TGTGCCAGCAGCTTAGGAGGACAGTACCAAGAGACCCAGTACTTC.

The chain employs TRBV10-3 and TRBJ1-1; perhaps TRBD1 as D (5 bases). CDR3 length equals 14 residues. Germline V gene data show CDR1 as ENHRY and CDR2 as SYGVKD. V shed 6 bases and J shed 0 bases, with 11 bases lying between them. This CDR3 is CAISQTAMNTEAFF. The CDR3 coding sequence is TGTGCCATCAGCCAGACAGCGATGAACACTGAAGCTTTCTTT.

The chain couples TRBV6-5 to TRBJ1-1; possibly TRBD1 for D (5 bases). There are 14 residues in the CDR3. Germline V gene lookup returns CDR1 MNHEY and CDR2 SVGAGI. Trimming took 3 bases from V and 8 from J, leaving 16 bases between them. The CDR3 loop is CASSYSVTGPEAFF. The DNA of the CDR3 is TGTGCCAGCAGTTATTCGGTTACAGGCCCCGAAGCTTTCTTT.

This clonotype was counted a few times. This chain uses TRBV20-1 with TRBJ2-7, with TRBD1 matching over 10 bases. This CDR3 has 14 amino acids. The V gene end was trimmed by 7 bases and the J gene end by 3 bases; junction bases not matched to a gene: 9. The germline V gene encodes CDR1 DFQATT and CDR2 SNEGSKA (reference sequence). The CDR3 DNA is TGCAGTGTGACGGGACAGGGGTCTTTCTACGAGCAGTACTTC. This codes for CSVTGQGSFYEQYF.

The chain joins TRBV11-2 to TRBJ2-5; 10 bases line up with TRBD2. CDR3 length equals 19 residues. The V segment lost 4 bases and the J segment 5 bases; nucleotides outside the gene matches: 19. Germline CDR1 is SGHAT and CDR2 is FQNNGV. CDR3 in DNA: TGTGCCAGCAGCTATAACAGGGGGGCGGTAGCGGGGGGAGGTGAGACCCAGTACTTC. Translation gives CASSYNRGAVAGGGETQYF.

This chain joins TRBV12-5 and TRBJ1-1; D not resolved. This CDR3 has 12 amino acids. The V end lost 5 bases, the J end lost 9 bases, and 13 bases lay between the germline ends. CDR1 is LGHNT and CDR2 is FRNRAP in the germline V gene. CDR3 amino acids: CASGLYVFQAFF. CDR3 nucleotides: TGTGCTAGTGGTCTCTACGTTTTCCAAGCTTTCTTT.

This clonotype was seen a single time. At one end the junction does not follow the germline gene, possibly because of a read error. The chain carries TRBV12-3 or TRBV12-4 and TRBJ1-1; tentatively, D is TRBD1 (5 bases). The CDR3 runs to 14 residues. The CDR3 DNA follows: TGTGCCAGCAGTTCTGTGTCAGGGAACCCTGAAGCTTTCTTT. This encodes CASSSVSGNPEAFF.

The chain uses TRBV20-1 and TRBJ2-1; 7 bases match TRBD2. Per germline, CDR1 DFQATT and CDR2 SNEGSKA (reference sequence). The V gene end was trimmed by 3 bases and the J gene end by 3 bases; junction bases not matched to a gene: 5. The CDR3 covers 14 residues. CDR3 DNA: TGCAGTGCTAGGAAGCGGGGCGGCTACAATGAGCAGTTCTTC. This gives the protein CSARKRGGYNEQFF.